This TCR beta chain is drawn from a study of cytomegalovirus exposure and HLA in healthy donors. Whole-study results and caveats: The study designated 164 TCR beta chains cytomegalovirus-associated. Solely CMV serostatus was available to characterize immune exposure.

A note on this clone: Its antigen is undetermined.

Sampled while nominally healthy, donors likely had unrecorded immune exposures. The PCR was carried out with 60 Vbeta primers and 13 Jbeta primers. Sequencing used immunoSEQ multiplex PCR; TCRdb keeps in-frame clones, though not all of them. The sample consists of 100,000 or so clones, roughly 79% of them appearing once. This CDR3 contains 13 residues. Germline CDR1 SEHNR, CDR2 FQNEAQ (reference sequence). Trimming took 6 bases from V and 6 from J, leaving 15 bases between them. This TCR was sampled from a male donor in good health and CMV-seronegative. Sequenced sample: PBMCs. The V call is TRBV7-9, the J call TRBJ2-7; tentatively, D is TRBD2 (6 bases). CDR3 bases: TGTGCCAGCAGTCTGACTAGTAGTAGCGAGCAGTACTTC. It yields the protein CASSLTSSSEQYF.